These T cell receptor beta chains were read from a single sample in a study of beta chain features in type 1 diabetes. TCRdb's table, derived via immunoSEQ multiplex PCR, lists solely in-frame clones and lacks some. The sample has about 130,000 clones, approximately 9% seen once. The sample was central memory CD4+ T cells from blood. The receptors derive from a man aged 25-40 years with type 1 diabetes. Both conserved end residues are part of each CDR3. D genes are given only for firm matches. The size of a clone is reported for some rows only, either as once, few or many, or as a class for expanded clones.

>TRBD1|-|TRBJ2-7|TRBV4-2
TGTGCCAGCAGTCATCCCCGGGGACAGGGGGCAGGCGAGCAGTACTTC
CASSHPRGQGAGEQYF
>-|-|TRBJ2-3|TRBV5-1
TGCGCCAGCAGCCCCGGGGATAGCGGAGATACGCAGTATTTT
CASSPGDSGDTQYF
>-|many|TRBJ2-2|TRBV2
TGTGCCAGCAGTGAATACGGTGCCGGGGTGGGCACCGGGGAGCTGTTTTTT
CASSEYGAGVGTGELFF
>TRBD2|-|TRBJ2-3|TRBV18
TGTGCCAGCTCACCACCGGTTAGCGGGGGGCCCAGCACAGATACGCAGTATTTT
CASSPPVSGGPSTDTQYF
>-|-|TRBJ2-5|TRBV7-2
TGTGCCAGCAGCCAAGGGACTTCCCAAGAGACCCAGTACTTC
CASSQGTSQETQYF
>-|-|TRBJ2-7|TRBV5-1
TGCGCCAGCAGCTTGGGGGCGACAGACGGATCCTACGAGCAGTACTTC
CASSLGATDGSYEQYF
>-|few|TRBJ2-7|TRBV2
TGTGCCAGCAGTGTGGCATCCGTGGTGGCCGAGCAGTACTTC
CASSVASVVAEQYF
>-|few|TRBJ2-3|TRBV9
TGTGCCAGCAGCCTCCAGACAGAGGATACGCAGTATTTT
CASSLQTEDTQYF
>TRBD1|-|TRBJ1-1|TRBV28
TGTGCCAGCAGGCGACAGGGGAACACTGAAGCTTTCTTT
CASRRQGNTEAFF
>-|-|TRBJ1-2|TRBV7-9
TGTGCCAGCAGCTTAGATTGGCAGGGTGGTGGCTACACCTTC
CASSLDWQGGGYTF
>TRBD1|-|TRBJ2-2|TRBV29-1
TGCAGCGGAAGACTTACAGGGGCCGGGGAGCTGTTTTTT
CSGRLTGAGELFF
>TRBD2|many|TRBJ2-5|TRBV5-1
TGCGCCAGCAGCTTGGGGTTAGCGGGGCAAGAGACCCAGTACTTC
CASSLGLAGQETQYF
>-|-|TRBJ1-2|TRBV7-9
TGTGCCAGCAGCTTACGACAGGACGGTGGCTACACCTTC
CASSLRQDGGYTF
>TRBD2|few|TRBJ2-5|TRBV23-1
TGCGCCAGCTCGAATCCCTCAGGGTTGGCGACTAGCGGGGAAGAGACCCAGTACTTC
CASSNPSGLATSGEETQYF
>TRBD2|few|TRBJ2-3|TRBV4-1
TGCGCCAGCAGCCAGCCACGTCTAGCGGGGGGCCCAGGTTCTAGCACAGATACGCAGTATTTT
CASSQPRLAGGPGSSTDTQYF
>TRBD1|-|TRBJ2-5|TRBV6-5
TGTGCCAGCACCCCTGGGACAGCCCAAGAGACCCAGTACTTC
CASTPGTAQETQYF
>-|few|TRBJ1-1|TRBV6-5
TGTGCCAGCAGCCGTAAAGGGGAATACACTGAAGCTTTCTTT
CASSRKGEYTEAFF
>-|-|TRBJ2-5|TRBV10-3
TGTGCCATCGGAGAGGGGGCGGGGGGACCCGGGGCGACCCAGTACTTC
CAIGEGAGGPGATQYF
>TRBD2|few|TRBJ2-7|TRBV19
TGTGCCAGTAGTATTGGAGAGGGACTAGCGGAACGCTCCTACGAGCAGTACTTC
CASSIGEGLAERSYEQYF
>TRBD2|-|TRBJ2-3|TRBV4-3
TGCGCCAGCAGCCAACTAGCGGGGGGGGAAGATACGCAGTATTTT
CASSQLAGGEDTQYF
>TRBD1|few|TRBJ1-2|TRBV2
TGTGCCAGCATTCCCCCCGGGGACAGGACCTATGGCTACACCTTC
CASIPPGDRTYGYTF
>-|-|TRBJ1-4|TRBV19
TGTGCCAGTAAGGCGAGGGATAGTAATGAAAAACTGTTTTTT
CASKARDSNEKLFF
>TRBD1|-|TRBJ1-6|TRBV9
TGTGCCAGCAGTCCGGGACAGGGCATAGGGTCACCCCTCCACTTT
CASSPGQGIGSPLHF
>-|few|TRBJ2-7|TRBV30
TGTGCCTGGAGTCGGGGGAAGTTATACGAGCAGTACTTC
CAWSRGKLYEQYF
>-|few|TRBJ1-4|TRBV5-1
TGCGCCAGCAGCTTGGATCCAAATGAAAAACTGTTTTTT
CASSLDPNEKLFF
>-|-|TRBJ1-2|TRBV2
TGTGCCAGCAGTGATAAGGGGATCGGCTACACCTTC
CASSDKGIGYTF
>-|few|TRBJ2-5|TRBV7-9
TGTGCCAGCAGCCCCCGGGGATCCGAGACCCAGTACTTC
CASSPRGSETQYF
>-|few|TRBJ1-4|TRBV5-1
TGCGCCAGCAGCTTGACACCATCAACTAATGAAAAACTGTTTTTT
CASSLTPSTNEKLFF
>-|many|TRBJ2-4|TRBV7-2
TGTGCCAGCAGCGGTACTAGTACCATTCAGTACTTC
CASSGTSTIQYF
>-|many|TRBJ2-3|TRBV30
TGTGCCTGGAGTGCTAGCAGCGATACGCAGTATTTT
CAWSASSDTQYF
>-|few|TRBJ2-7|TRBV15
TGTGCCACCAGCAGAGATTCAGGAAGGGAGCAGTACTTC
CATSRDSGREQYF
>-|few|TRBJ2-6|TRBV4-2
TGTGCCAGCAGCCAAGATCAGGCAGGCGTAACCTCTGGGGCCAACGTCCTGACTTTC
CASSQDQAGVTSGANVLTF
>-|-|TRBJ2-7|TRBV19
TGTGCCAGTAGTACCAGGTATAGTACCTACGAGCAGTACTTC
CASSTRYSTYEQYF
>TRBD1|-|TRBJ1-1|TRBV2
TGTGCCAGCAGCATAAGGACAGGAGAAGCTTTCTTT
CASSIRTGEAFF
>TRBD2|-|TRBJ2-1|TRBV4-3
TGCGCCAGCAGCCTTGGGGTAGCGGGGGGGCTAAAGGGAGGCTCCTACAATGAGCAGTTCTTC
CASSLGVAGGLKGGSYNEQFF
>TRBD1|-|TRBJ1-1|TRBV7-3
TGTGCCAGCAAGAGACAGGGAACGGACACTGAAGCTTTCTTT
CASKRQGTDTEAFF
>TRBD2|few|TRBJ2-3|TRBV28
TGTGCCAGCAGCGGGGGGTCGAGGTATACAGATACGCAGTATTTT
CASSGGSRYTDTQYF
>-|-|TRBJ1-1|TRBV28
TGTGCCAGCAGGTCGTTCGCTGAAGCTTTCTTT
CASRSFAEAFF
>TRBD1|few|TRBJ1-1|TRBV10-2
TGCGCCAGCCACGACAGGGGGGCTGAAGCTTTCTTT
CASHDRGAEAFF
>-|-|TRBJ2-1|TRBV7-2
TGTGCCAGCAGCCCGTGGCGAGGGAATGAGCAGTTCTTC
CASSPWRGNEQFF
>-|-|TRBJ2-7|TRBV4-1
TGCGCCAGCAGTCCGAGGGCGACAATCGCCTCCTACGAGCAGTACTTC
CASSPRATIASYEQYF
>TRBD1|many|TRBJ2-4|TRBV4-3
TGCGCCAGCAGCCAAGATTATGATCGGCAAGGGAAGGGGGCAAAAAACATTCAGTACTTC
CASSQDYDRQGKGAKNIQYF
>TRBD1|few|TRBJ2-1|TRBV7-2
TGTGCCAGCAGCAGAGGGGGCCTCTCCTACAATGAGCAGTTCTTC
CASSRGGLSYNEQFF
>-|-|TRBJ2-7|TRBV5-1
TGCGCCAGCAGAACGACTGCCGCCTACGAGCAGTACTTC
CASRTTAAYEQYF
>-|few|TRBJ1-1|TRBV19
TGTGCCACCGGGGAAAGGACCGACACTGAAGCTTTCTTT
CATGERTDTEAFF
>-|-|TRBJ1-2|TRBV13
TGTGCCAGCAGCTTAGCCCAACAGGAAACGTGCACCTTC
CASSLAQQETCTF
>TRBD1|-|TRBJ2-1|TRBV12-5
TGTGCTAGTGTGAGAGACAGGGGAAGGGATGAGCAGTTCTTC
CASVRDRGRDEQFF
>TRBD1|-|TRBJ1-2|TRBV28
TGTGCCAGCAGTTTACCGACCGCGGACAGGGCTGGCTACACCTTC
CASSLPTADRAGYTF
>-|few|TRBJ2-3|TRBV29-1
TGCAGCGTGGGGACTGGGGCGGATACGCAGTATTTT
CSVGTGADTQYF
>TRBD1|few|TRBJ1-6|TRBV7-2
TGTGCCAGCAGCGCCGCCAGGACAGGGGGGAATTCACCCCTCCACTTT
CASSAARTGGNSPLHF
>TRBD2|-|TRBJ2-1|TRBV6-4
TGTGCCAGCAGGCGAGGGACTAGCGGGGACAATGAGCAGTTCTTC
CASRRGTSGDNEQFF
>TRBD1|-|TRBJ2-7|TRBV5-5
TGTGCCAGCAGTCGCAGGGGGTACGAGCAGTACTTC
CASSRRGYEQYF
>-|-|TRBJ2-5|TRBV7-9
TGTGCCAGCAGCTTAGGTTTGTTAGGCGGGCGAGAGACCCAGTACTTC
CASSLGLLGGRETQYF
>TRBD1|few|TRBJ2-5|TRBV28
TGTGCCAGCACGGCGCTACAGGGGAATGGAGAGACCCAGTACTTC
CASTALQGNGETQYF
>-|once|TRBJ2-3|TRBV4-3
TGCGCCAGCAGCCAAGATGGGGAGGCTTCAGATACGCAGTATTTT
CASSQDGEASDTQYF
>TRBD1|few|TRBJ1-6|TRBV28
TGTGCCAGCAGTCCACAGGGGGCGCAAAACTCACCCCTCCACTTT
CASSPQGAQNSPLHF
>TRBD2|-|TRBJ2-2|TRBV5-1
TGCGCCAGCAGCTTTGGTAGCGGGGGGACCAACACCGGGGAGCTGTTTTTT
CASSFGSGGTNTGELFF